The rows below give T cell receptor beta chains drawn from one sample of a study of shared clonotypes between healthy human individuals. The repertoire was sequenced with immunoSEQ multiplex PCR; TCRdb's copy has only in-frame clones and lacks some. The sample has a few million clones, over 85% seen once. Material: naive CD8+ T cells from PBMCs. These receptors all come from a man between 18 and 29 years old in good health. Some clones in this sample may be carry-over from other donors' samples. Each CDR3 is given without its conserved first and last residue. Size tells how often a clone was seen (once, few, many) or the class of an expanded clone, and some rows leave it out.

v_call clone_size cdr3_aa
TRBV10-1 . ASSESSAGPYEQY
TRBV28 . ASSDRVGEQY
TRBV7-6 . ASSLLGTGGNEQY
TRBV10-3 . AISDTRDRPSYEQY
TRBV29-1 . SVAGPTGFYGYT
TRBV27 once ASSPRQQKVYNEQF
TRBV2 . ASRPRGDQPQH
TRBV4-3 . ASSQDLLAGHRGTQY
TRBV9 . ASSVDGRGVDEQF
TRBV5-1 . ASGPGQGAMWEQY
TRBV29-1 once SVLSRHLGTGELF
TRBV4-1 . ASSHPRQGRNEKLF
TRBV6-1 . ASSRAYYEQY
TRBV5-4 . ASSGDRVSYQETQY
TRBV5-1 . ASSLGGQGAF
TRBV5-1 . ASSLGTVTDTQY
TRBV4-3 . ASSPGTVAGELF
TRBV2 . ASSDIRQANTEAF
TRBV7-3 few ASSDAGGAGYGYT
TRBV2 once ASSEALKFTGELF
TRBV27 . ASSPPGRGPPETQY
TRBV7-9 . ASSFPKAGGTIGELF
TRBV28 . ASSGTGLLGDTQY
TRBV4-3 . ASSHAAGGPYNEQF
TRBV5-1 . ASSLGQGGTGELF
TRBV19 . ASSPSPGSYGYT
TRBV6-1 . ASSEGPGAEAF